This TCR beta chain was sequenced in a study of OX40 agonist ivuxolimab in advanced cancers. Overall study results and limits: CD4+ T cells averaged fewer expanded clones than CD8+ T cells.

The CDR3 is 9 residues long. In germline, CDR1 is MNHEY, CDR2 SVGAGI. V was cut by 11 bases and J by 6 bases, with 5 bases left in between. Sequencing was performed with immunoSEQ multiplex PCR; in TCRdb, only in-frame clones are kept and a portion is missing. The repertoire holds about 6,000 clones, with roughly 80% as singletons. Concerning this clone itself: Its specificity is not known.

The input for sequencing was CD4+ or CD8+ T cells sorted from blood, taken in a trial of the OX40 agonist ivuxolimab. The gene calls are TRBV6-5 and TRBJ2-1, with D unclear. This TCR was recovered from an adult with an advanced solid tumor such as melanoma, head and neck, liver or kidney cancer. CDR3 coding DNA: TGTGCCGTTGGCAATGAGCAGTTCTTC. Translated: CAVGNEQFF.